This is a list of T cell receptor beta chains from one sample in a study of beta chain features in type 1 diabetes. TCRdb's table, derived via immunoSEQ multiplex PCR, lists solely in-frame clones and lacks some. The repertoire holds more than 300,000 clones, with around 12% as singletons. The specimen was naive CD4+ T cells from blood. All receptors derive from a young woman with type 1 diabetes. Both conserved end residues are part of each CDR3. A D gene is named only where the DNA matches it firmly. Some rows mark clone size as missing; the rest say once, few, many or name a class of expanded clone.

CDR3aa: CASTYAPTEAFF
CDR3nt: TGTGCCAGCACCTACGCCCCGACTGAAGCTTTCTTT
v_gene: TRBV11-2
d_gene: .
j_gene: TRBJ1-1
abundance: few
len: 12

CDR3aa: CASSLQGTEFSPLHF
CDR3nt: TGTGCCAGCAGCTTACAGGGGACGGAATTTTCACCCCTCCACTTT
v_gene: TRBV9
d_gene: TRBD1
j_gene: TRBJ1-6
abundance: few
len: 15

CDR3aa: CASSEAAGVGQPQHF
CDR3nt: TGTGCCAGCAGTGAAGCGGCAGGGGTAGGTCAGCCCCAGCATTTT
v_gene: TRBV2
d_gene: .
j_gene: TRBJ1-5
abundance: .
len: 15

CDR3aa: CASSKDLAGGPSQFF
CDR3nt: TGTGCCAGCAGCAAAGATCTAGCGGGAGGACCTTCGCAGTTCTTC
v_gene: TRBV21-1
d_gene: .
j_gene: TRBJ2-1
abundance: .
len: 15

CDR3aa: CASSVAPGQGANNSPLHF
CDR3nt: TGTGCCAGCAGCGTAGCTCCGGGACAGGGGGCAAATAATTCACCCCTCCACTTT
v_gene: TRBV9
d_gene: TRBD1
j_gene: TRBJ1-6
abundance: .
len: 18

CDR3aa: CASSLEQGTNTGELFF
CDR3nt: TGTGCCAGCAGCTTGGAACAGGGGACGAACACCGGGGAGCTGTTTTTT
v_gene: TRBV5-6
d_gene: TRBD1
j_gene: TRBJ2-2
abundance: few
len: 16

CDR3aa: CSAPLFNEQFF
CDR3nt: TGCAGTGCCCCCCTCTTCAATGAGCAGTTCTTC
v_gene: TRBV20-1
d_gene: .
j_gene: TRBJ2-1
abundance: few
len: 11

CDR3aa: CSAQGNTYEQYF
CDR3nt: TGCAGCGCTCAGGGAAATACCTACGAGCAGTACTTC
v_gene: TRBV29-1
d_gene: .
j_gene: TRBJ2-7
abundance: few
len: 12

CDR3aa: CASSLELDTGELFF
CDR3nt: TGTGCCAGCAGCTTGGAACTGGACACCGGGGAGCTGTTTTTT
v_gene: TRBV5-4
d_gene: .
j_gene: TRBJ2-2
abundance: few
len: 14

CDR3aa: CASSGGGLVGYEQYF
CDR3nt: TGTGCCAGCAGCGGCGGAGGCTTGGTTGGCTACGAGCAGTACTTC
v_gene: TRBV5-4
d_gene: .
j_gene: TRBJ2-7
abundance: few
len: 15

CDR3aa: CASSNRQGGSTQYF
CDR3nt: TGTGCCAGCAGCAACCGACAGGGAGGCTCGACCCAGTACTTC
v_gene: TRBV9
d_gene: .
j_gene: TRBJ2-5
abundance: few
len: 14

CDR3aa: CASIQDRGGSPLHF
CDR3nt: TGTGCCAGCATCCAGGACAGGGGAGGATCACCCCTCCACTTT
v_gene: TRBV2
d_gene: TRBD1
j_gene: TRBJ1-6
abundance: few
len: 14

CDR3aa: CASASGSSYNEQFF
CDR3nt: TGTGCCAGCGCCTCGGGGAGCTCCTACAATGAGCAGTTCTTC
v_gene: TRBV9
d_gene: .
j_gene: TRBJ2-1
abundance: few
len: 14

CDR3aa: CASSPGAGETQYF
CDR3nt: TGTGCCAGCAGTCCAGGGGCAGGAGAGACCCAGTACTTC
v_gene: TRBV7-9
d_gene: .
j_gene: TRBJ2-5
abundance: few
len: 13

CDR3aa: CAWSVLGGQPQHF
CDR3nt: TGTGCCTGGAGTGTATTGGGGGGACAGCCCCAGCATTTT
v_gene: TRBV30
d_gene: .
j_gene: TRBJ1-5
abundance: once
len: 13

CDR3aa: CASSVGPGSEAFF
CDR3nt: TGTGCCAGCAGCGTAGGGCCAGGATCTGAAGCTTTCTTT
v_gene: TRBV9
d_gene: .
j_gene: TRBJ1-1
abundance: .
len: 13

CDR3aa: CASSIPGDNSPLHF
CDR3nt: TGTGCCAGTAGTATTCCAGGGGATAATTCACCCCTCCACTTT
v_gene: TRBV19
d_gene: .
j_gene: TRBJ1-6
abundance: few
len: 14

CDR3aa: CASSLEGQGNTEAFF
CDR3nt: TGTGCCAGCAGCTTGGAGGGACAGGGGAACACTGAAGCTTTCTTT
v_gene: TRBV5-4
d_gene: TRBD1
j_gene: TRBJ1-1
abundance: .
len: 15

CDR3aa: CASSEVDGYTF
CDR3nt: TGTGCCAGCTCGGAGGTGGATGGCTACACCTTC
v_gene: TRBV18
d_gene: .
j_gene: TRBJ1-2
abundance: .
len: 11

CDR3aa: CSVEGRANTEAFF
CDR3nt: TGCAGCGTTGAAGGCAGGGCGAACACTGAAGCTTTCTTT
v_gene: TRBV29-1
d_gene: .
j_gene: TRBJ1-1
abundance: few
len: 13

CDR3aa: CAINREPNTEAFF
CDR3nt: TGTGCCATCAATCGGGAACCGAACACTGAAGCTTTCTTT
v_gene: TRBV10-3
d_gene: .
j_gene: TRBJ1-1
abundance: .
len: 13

CDR3aa: CASRGQGMSGANVLTF
CDR3nt: TGCGCCAGTCGGGGACAGGGAATGTCTGGGGCCAACGTCCTGACTTTC
v_gene: TRBV5-1
d_gene: TRBD1
j_gene: TRBJ2-6
abundance: .
len: 16

CDR3aa: CASSVGGPYEQYF
CDR3nt: TGTGCCAGCAGTGTCGGAGGGCCCTACGAGCAGTACTTC
v_gene: TRBV25-1
d_gene: .
j_gene: TRBJ2-7
abundance: few
len: 13

CDR3aa: CASSPPGSLTDTQYF
CDR3nt: TGTGCCAGCAGCCCCCCCGGGAGCCTCACAGATACGCAGTATTTT
v_gene: TRBV7-9
d_gene: .
j_gene: TRBJ2-3
abundance: few
len: 15

CDR3aa: CASSLGSVAGQETQYF
CDR3nt: TGTGCCAGCAGCTTGGGGTCCGTCGCGGGACAAGAGACCCAGTACTTC
v_gene: TRBV5-4
d_gene: .
j_gene: TRBJ2-5
abundance: .
len: 16

CDR3aa: CAWQAGDGETQYF
CDR3nt: TGTGCCTGGCAGGCGGGAGATGGAGAGACCCAGTACTTC
v_gene: TRBV30
d_gene: TRBD2
j_gene: TRBJ2-5
abundance: .
len: 13

CDR3aa: CASSLEDGQVNIQYF
CDR3nt: TGTGCCAGCAGCTTGGAGGATGGACAGGTCAACATTCAGTACTTC
v_gene: TRBV5-6
d_gene: TRBD1
j_gene: TRBJ2-4
abundance: .
len: 15

CDR3aa: CASSFDRGVHIQYF
CDR3nt: TGTGCCAGCAGCTTCGACAGGGGGGTGCACATTCAGTACTTC
v_gene: TRBV7-2
d_gene: TRBD1
j_gene: TRBJ2-4
abundance: .
len: 14

CDR3aa: CASSHPGGFAYEQYF
CDR3nt: TGCGCCAGCAGCCACCCCGGCGGGTTCGCCTACGAGCAGTACTTC
v_gene: TRBV4-1
d_gene: .
j_gene: TRBJ2-7
abundance: .
len: 15

CDR3aa: CASGIAGWQFF
CDR3nt: TGCGCCAGCGGTATAGCGGGGTGGCAGTTCTTC
v_gene: TRBV23-1
d_gene: TRBD2
j_gene: TRBJ2-1
abundance: few
len: 11

CDR3aa: CASSPSTGGNQPQHF
CDR3nt: TGTGCCAGCAGTCCATCGACAGGTGGGAATCAGCCCCAGCATTTT
v_gene: TRBV27
d_gene: .
j_gene: TRBJ1-5
abundance: few
len: 15

CDR3aa: CSVTGGATQYF
CDR3nt: TGCAGCGTGACGGGGGGCGCTACGCAGTATTTT
v_gene: TRBV29-1
d_gene: .
j_gene: TRBJ2-3
abundance: few
len: 11

CDR3aa: CASTKATGTGSKNIQYF
CDR3nt: TGCGCCAGCACCAAAGCGACAGGGACGGGATCCAAAAACATTCAGTACTTC
v_gene: TRBV5-1
d_gene: TRBD1
j_gene: TRBJ2-4
abundance: few
len: 17

CDR3aa: CSGLGGVSGNEQFF
CDR3nt: TGCAGCGGACTGGGGGGGGTTAGTGGCAATGAGCAGTTCTTC
v_gene: TRBV29-1
d_gene: TRBD2
j_gene: TRBJ2-1
abundance: .
len: 14

CDR3aa: CASSAGTVANYGYTF
CDR3nt: TGTGCCAGCAGCGCCGGGACAGTAGCTAACTATGGCTACACCTTC
v_gene: TRBV9
d_gene: TRBD1
j_gene: TRBJ1-2
abundance: few
len: 15

CDR3aa: CASSVAGTGVNEKLFF
CDR3nt: TGTGCCAGCAGCGTAGCGGGGACAGGCGTAAATGAAAAACTGTTTTTT
v_gene: TRBV9
d_gene: TRBD1
j_gene: TRBJ1-4
abundance: .
len: 16

CDR3aa: CASSSTGGLVYNEQFF
CDR3nt: TGTGCCAGCAGCTCCACGGGGGGACTAGTTTACAATGAGCAGTTCTTC
v_gene: TRBV7-2
d_gene: TRBD2
j_gene: TRBJ2-1
abundance: few
len: 16

CDR3aa: CASSPHRPGTDTQYF
CDR3nt: TGTGCCAGCAGCCCCCATCGCCCGGGCACAGATACGCAGTATTTT
v_gene: TRBV7-8
d_gene: .
j_gene: TRBJ2-3
abundance: .
len: 15

CDR3aa: CASSRPGLYEQYF
CDR3nt: TGCGCCAGCAGCCGGCCAGGTCTGTACGAGCAGTACTTC
v_gene: TRBV4-1
d_gene: .
j_gene: TRBJ2-7
abundance: .
len: 13

CDR3aa: CSAPSFDEQFF
CDR3nt: TGCAGTGCGCCTAGCTTTGATGAGCAGTTCTTC
v_gene: TRBV20-1
d_gene: .
j_gene: TRBJ2-1
abundance: few
len: 11

CDR3aa: CAISEQTRVGAETQYF
CDR3nt: TGTGCCATCAGTGAGCAAACTCGGGTGGGGGCAGAGACCCAGTACTTC
v_gene: TRBV10-3
d_gene: .
j_gene: TRBJ2-5
abundance: few
len: 16

CDR3aa: CASSSRLSERNEQFF
CDR3nt: TGTGCCAGCAGCTCTCGCTTGTCGGAGCGCAATGAGCAGTTCTTC
v_gene: TRBV9
d_gene: .
j_gene: TRBJ2-1
abundance: few
len: 15

CDR3aa: CAWSVSRTSGIRDEQYF
CDR3nt: TGTGCCTGGAGTGTTTCTCGGACTAGCGGGATAAGGGACGAGCAGTACTTC
v_gene: TRBV30
d_gene: TRBD2
j_gene: TRBJ2-7
abundance: few
len: 17

CDR3aa: CASSNGLAGEQYF
CDR3nt: TGTGCCAGCAGTAACGGACTAGCGGGCGAGCAGTACTTC
v_gene: TRBV6-5
d_gene: TRBD2
j_gene: TRBJ2-7
abundance: .
len: 13

CDR3aa: CASSYGTVISNYGYTF
CDR3nt: TGCGCCAGCAGCTACGGGACAGTCATTTCTAACTATGGCTACACCTTC
v_gene: TRBV4-1
d_gene: TRBD1
j_gene: TRBJ1-2
abundance: few
len: 16

CDR3aa: CASSARQGGEQYF
CDR3nt: TGTGCCAGCAGCGCGAGACAGGGAGGAGAGCAGTACTTC
v_gene: TRBV9
d_gene: .
j_gene: TRBJ2-7
abundance: .
len: 13

CDR3aa: CASSGRGSGNTIYF
CDR3nt: TGTGCCAGCAGCGGAAGGGGCTCTGGAAACACCATATATTTT
v_gene: TRBV13
d_gene: .
j_gene: TRBJ1-3
abundance: .
len: 14

CDR3aa: CASSLIGAKETQYF
CDR3nt: TGTGCCAGCAGCTTAATAGGGGCTAAAGAGACCCAGTACTTC
v_gene: TRBV7-2
d_gene: .
j_gene: TRBJ2-5
abundance: few
len: 14

CDR3aa: CASSQGVAFYEQYF
CDR3nt: TGTGCCAGCAGCCAAGGCGTAGCCTTCTACGAGCAGTACTTC
v_gene: TRBV14
d_gene: .
j_gene: TRBJ2-7
abundance: .
len: 14

CDR3aa: CARQDYGYTF
CDR3nt: TGTGCCAGACAGGATTATGGCTACACCTTC
v_gene: TRBV30
d_gene: .
j_gene: TRBJ1-2
abundance: .
len: 10

CDR3aa: CASSLAGHSSYEQYF
CDR3nt: TGCGCCAGCAGCTTAGCGGGACATAGCTCCTACGAGCAGTACTTC
v_gene: TRBV5-1
d_gene: .
j_gene: TRBJ2-7
abundance: .
len: 15

CDR3aa: CAWSVLGSPGTDTQYF
CDR3nt: TGTGCCTGGAGTGTACTGGGGAGCCCTGGCACAGATACGCAGTATTTT
v_gene: TRBV30
d_gene: .
j_gene: TRBJ2-3
abundance: few
len: 16